The 9 T cell receptor beta chains below were found in one sample sequenced in a study of cytomegalovirus exposure and HLA in healthy donors. This table comes from immunoSEQ multiplex PCR, and its TCRdb copy is limited to in-frame clones, with some not included. The top ten clones hold roughly 2% of a sample with around 130,000 clones, approximately 81% of them seen once. The sequenced sample was PBMCs. These receptors all stem from a woman younger than 45 in good health and CMV-seronegative.

The V call is TRBV5-1, the J call TRBJ1-2, with 7 bases matching TRBD1. Germline V gene lookup returns CDR1 SGHRS and CDR2 YFSETQ. The V segment lost 4 bases and the J segment 9 bases; nucleotides outside the gene matches: 15. This CDR3 comprises 15 residues. The CDR3 DNA is TGCGCCAGCAGCCCTTTTAGTCCGGGACAGCCCCGCTACACCTTC. The encoded protein is CASSPFSPGQPRYTF. The full variable domain, its missing parts supplied by reference TRBV5-1 and TRBJ1-2, is KAGVTQTPRYLIKTRGQQVTLSCSPISGHRSVSWYQQTPGQGLQFLFEYFSETQRNKGNFPGRFSGRQFSNSRSEMNVSTLELGDSALYLCASSPFSPGQPRYTFGSGTRLTVV.

The J gene is TRBJ1-1, the V gene TRBV7-2, with 9 bases identical to TRBD1. The CDR3 has 17 amino acids. The V and J ends lost 0 bases and 2 bases, in that order; junction bases with no gene match: 7. Germline assignment: CDR1 SGHTA and CDR2 FQGNSA. The CDR3 reads CASSLAWDRVQNTEAFF. CDR3 nucleotides: TGTGCCAGCAGCTTAGCTTGGGACAGGGTCCAAAACACTGAAGCTTTCTTT. Filled out from reference TRBV7-2 and TRBJ1-1, the complete variable domain reads GAGVSQSPSNKVTEKGKDVELRCDPISGHTALYWYRQSLGQGLEFLIYFQGNSAPDKSGLPSDRFSAERTGGSVSTLTIQRTQQEDSAVYLCASSLAWDRVQNTEAFFGQGTRLTVV.

This chain joins TRBV27 and TRBJ1-2; the match to TRBD1 covers 9 bases. The V gene's germline CDR1 is MNHEY and CDR2 SMNVEV (reference sequence). CDR3 length: 13 amino acids. V was clipped by 6 bases and J by 6 bases; unmatched bases: 5. The CDR3 sequence is CASRHRGQDGYTF. In nucleotides, the CDR3 is TGTGCCAGCAGGCACAGGGGGCAGGATGGCTACACCTTC.

V is TRBV4-2 and J is TRBJ2-5; a weak D match, TRBD2 (6 bases). Germline lookup yields CDR1 LGHNA and CDR2 YNFKEQ. The ends were cut back, 0 bases at V and 3 bases at J, with 8 bases in the middle. The CDR3 runs to 14 residues. The CDR3 spells CASSQDPSEETQYF. The CDR3 nucleotides read TGTGCCAGCAGCCAAGATCCTAGCGAAGAGACCCAGTACTTC.

The rearrangement joins TRBV19 to TRBJ2-7, with a possible D match to TRBD1 (6 bases). This CDR3 region has 13 residues. Germline V gene sequence: CDR1 LNHDA, CDR2 SQIVND (reference sequence). Trimming removed 8 bases at V and 3 bases at J, with 14 bases between. In DNA form, the CDR3 reads TGTGCCAGTGGAAGGACAGCAAACTACGAGCAGTACTTC. The encoded protein is CASGRTANYEQYF. The full variable domain, its missing parts supplied by reference TRBV19 and TRBJ2-7, is DGGITQSPKYLFRKEGQNVTLSCEQNLNHDAMYWYRQDPGQGLRLIYYSQIVNDFQKGDIAEGYSVSREKKESFPLTVTSAQKNPTAFYLCASGRTANYEQYFGPGTRLTVT.

CDR3 sequence reads: CASSEVRSGANVLTF. The CDR3 bases are TGTGCCAGCAGTGAAGTCCGCTCTGGGGCCAACGTCCTGACTTTC. V usage is TRBV2 and J usage is TRBJ2-6, with D unclear. The CDR3 is made up of 15 amino acids. V was trimmed by 1 base and J by 0 bases, leaving 4 bases between them. Germline V gene sequence: CDR1 SNHLY, CDR2 FYNNEI. The entire variable domain, with the rest obtained from reference TRBV2 and TRBJ2-6, is as follows: EPEVTQTPSHQVTQMGQEVILRCVPISNHLYFYWYRQILGQKVEFLVSFYNNEISEKSEIFDDQFSVERPDGSNFTLKIRSTKLEDSAMYFCASSEVRSGANVLTFGAGSRLTVL.

This chain uses TRBV5-1 with TRBJ2-5; D call uncertain. The CDR3 spans 12 residues. CDR1 is SGHRS and CDR2 is YFSETQ in the germline V gene. The ends were cut back, 9 bases at V and 3 bases at J, with 12 bases in the middle. CDR3 DNA: TGCGCCACGGTACGTATCGAAGAGACCCAGTACTTC. Its protein is CATVRIEETQYF.

As regards this clone: One end of the junction fails to match germline, which may point to a read error. At the DNA level, this CDR3 is encoded by other sequences in the same sample as well. This chain joins TRBV6-1 and TRBJ2-5, with D maybe TRBD1 (5 bases). Germline V gene data show CDR1 as MNHNS and CDR2 as SASEGT. The CDR3 is 17 amino acids. This CDR3 is CASSEALGLGRQETQYF. In DNA, the CDR3 is TGTGCTAGCAGTGAAGCCCTCGGGTTGGGGCGCCAAGAGACCCAGTACTTC.

V and J are TRBV5-1 and TRBJ2-1, with 7 bases that match TRBD1. Germline V lookup: CDR1 SGHRS, CDR2 YFSETQ. The CDR3 has 15 residues. V lost 0 bases, J lost 9 bases, and 9 bases stayed unmatched. CDR3 bases: TGCGCCAGCAGCTTGGTGGCAGGGGGAACTTTTGAGCAGTTCTTC. It codes for CASSLVAGGTFEQFF. Using reference TRBV5-1 and TRBJ2-1 for the parts outside the CDR3, the full variable domain is KAGVTQTPRYLIKTRGQQVTLSCSPISGHRSVSWYQQTPGQGLQFLFEYFSETQRNKGNFPGRFSGRQFSNSRSEMNVSTLELGDSALYLCASSLVAGGTFEQFFGPGTRLTVL.